The 19 T cell receptor beta chains in this list originate from one sample, sequenced in a study of response to subunit inactivated influenza vaccine (dated by TCRdb to 2016 to 2018). Libraries were prepared through RT-PCR. For sequencing, an Illumina HiSeq 2500 was employed. TCRdb passed the public sequencing reads through fastp at Q25 and MiXCR, retaining productive beta sequences. Entries that share a CDR3 protein sequence are merged under the most common genes and DNA. The sample table shows about 620,000 distinct CDR3 sequences, and 10% to 15% are seen once. The top ten clones comprise roughly a tenth of the sample. This specimen consisted of PBMCs from blood, obtained on the day of vaccination. Source of these receptors: a middle-aged man who received an inactivated influenza vaccine. Donor details come from another sample of the same person, matched by shared clones.

The chain recombines TRBV20-1 with TRBJ2-1, with D possibly TRBD2 on 5 matching bases. Germline V gene sequence: CDR1 DFQATT, CDR2 SNEGSKA (reference sequence). The CDR3 is 16 amino acids. V lost 0 bases and J 3 bases, leaving 15 bases between the germline ends. Here the CDR3 reads CSARDWASSLYNEQFF. The DNA of the CDR3 is TGCAGTGCTAGAGATTGGGCTAGCAGCCTCTACAATGAGCAGTTCTTC.

The DNA for the CDR3 is TGTGCCAGTAGCTCCCCGGGGGGCGGGGCCTACAATGAGCAGTTCTTC. It codes for CASSSPGGGAYNEQFF. The chain is built from TRBV19 and TRBJ2-1, with D possibly being TRBD2 (7 bases). The CDR3 extends over 16 amino acids. V was cut by 6 bases and J by 2 bases, with 17 bases left in between. The germline V gene has CDR1 LNHDA and CDR2 SQIVND (reference sequence).

J is TRBJ1-4 and V is TRBV15, with 9 bases that match TRBD1. The CDR3 is 15 amino acids. V lost 5 bases to trimming and J lost 5 bases; unmatched junction nucleotides: 6. Germline V lookup: CDR1 LNHNV, CDR2 YYDKDF (reference sequence). The DNA for the CDR3 is TGTGCCACCAGCTCACCCGGGACAGGGAATGAAAAACTGTTTTTT. Protein: CATSSPGTGNEKLFF.

This clonotype was recorded many times. V usage is TRBV29-1 and J usage is TRBJ2-7, with a possible D match to TRBD1 (6 bases). The germline V gene encodes CDR1 SQVTM and CDR2 ANQGSEA. V lost 7 bases, J lost 0 bases, and 13 bases lay in between. This CDR3 comprises 13 residues. The CDR3 spells CSALGHPSYEQYF. The CDR3, as DNA: TGCAGCGCCCTGGGACACCCCTCCTACGAGCAGTACTTC.

V is TRBV20-1 and J is TRBJ2-2, with 10 bases aligning to TRBD1. Germline loops: CDR1 DFQATT, CDR2 SNEGSKA (reference sequence). Losses at the gene ends were 6 bases for V and 5 bases for J; bases not matched to a gene: 15. CDR3 length: 17 amino acids. In DNA, the CDR3 is TGCAGTGCCCCGTACGTTCTGACAGGGGGCAGTACCGGGGAGCTGTTTTTT. It specifies CSAPYVLTGGSTGELFF.

The chain recombines TRBV5-1 with TRBJ2-7, with D possibly matching TRBD1 (5 bases). The germline gives CDR1 SGHRS, CDR2 YFSETQ. V lost 0 bases to trimming and J lost 7 bases, with 14 bases between them. The CDR3 totals 14 residues. The CDR3 sequence: CASSLVQGPDEQYF. Written as DNA, the CDR3 is TGCGCCAGCAGCTTGGTCCAGGGCCCTGATGAGCAGTACTTC.

This clonotype was recorded a few times. The CDR3 DNA sequence: TGTGCCAGCAGTTATTCCGGGACAGGGGGCTCTCCTCTTAATTCACCCCTCCACTTT. It is translated as CASSYSGTGGSPLNSPLHF. This chain uses TRBV6-5 with TRBJ1-6, with TRBD1 matching over 12 bases. J was trimmed by 6 bases and V by 3 bases; bases with no gene match: 12. Germline CDR1 is MNHEY and CDR2 is SVGAGI. This CDR3 has 19 amino acids.

This clonotype was seen only a few times. The chain couples TRBV7-9 to TRBJ2-1, with D possibly being TRBD2 (6 bases). The CDR3 totals 15 residues. Germline CDR1 is SEHNR and CDR2 is FQNEAQ (reference sequence). Trimming removed 4 bases from V and 8 bases from J, with 18 bases in between. The CDR3 DNA reads as TGTGCCAGCAGCTCCAGCGGCCTAGCGTCACATGAGCAGTTCTTC. As protein: CASSSSGLASHEQFF.

This clonotype appeared a few times. This chain links TRBV10-3 with TRBJ2-1; 7 bases map to TRBD2. Germline V lookup: CDR1 ENHRY, CDR2 SYGVKD. V dropped 11 bases and J dropped 1; count of bases not matched to a gene: 23. There are 19 residues in the CDR3. The CDR3 loop reads CASFMKAPEGGSSYNEQFF. CDR3 sequence (DNA): TGTGCCTCTTTTATGAAGGCCCCGGAGGGCGGGAGTTCCTACAATGAGCAGTTCTTC.

This clonotype was seen repeatedly, ten times or more. The V and J genes are TRBV7-2 and TRBJ1-5, with a weak D call TRBD1 (6 bases). With 4 bases removed from V and 5 bases from J, the gap between germline ends came to 9 bases. The CDR3 loop spans 13 amino acids. Germline loops: CDR1 SGHTA, CDR2 FQGNSA. This chain's CDR3 is CASSSYRDQPQHF. Written as DNA, the CDR3 is TGTGCCAGCAGCTCATACAGGGATCAGCCCCAGCATTTT.

This clonotype was observed a handful of times. V gene TRBV11-3 combines with J gene TRBJ1-5; no clear D. There are 21 residues in the CDR3. Trimming removed 1 base at V and 3 bases at J, with 28 bases between. The germline V gene has CDR1 SGHNT and CDR2 YENEEA. CDR3: CASSLVPRTVAGPISNQPQHF. CDR3 nucleotides: TGTGCCAGCAGCTTAGTCCCCAGGACGGTGGCCGGTCCTATTTCCAATCAGCCCCAGCATTTT. The variable domain in full, with the rest retrieved from reference TRBV11-3 and TRBJ1-5, is EAGVVQSPRYKIIEKKQPVAFWCNPISGHNTLYWYLQNLGQGPELLIRYENEEAVDDSQLPKDRFSAERLKGVDSTLKIQPAELGDSAVYLCASSLVPRTVAGPISNQPQHFGDGTRLSIL.

This clonotype was observed a handful of times. The chain carries TRBV4-1 and TRBJ2-5; D uncertain. Germline values: CDR1 MGHRA, CDR2 YSYEKL. The CDR3 spans 13 residues. The ends were cut back, 1 base at V and 4 bases at J, with 7 bases in the middle. The CDR3 DNA is TGCGCCAGCAGCCAAGCATCCCGAGAGACCCAGTACTTC. This codes for CASSQASRETQYF.

The chain is built from TRBV6-2 or TRBV6-3 and TRBJ2-1; D is unclear. This CDR3 has 14 residues. The V end lost 10 bases, the J end lost 8 bases, and 21 bases lay between the germline ends. Germline CDR1 is MNHEY and CDR2 is SVGEGT. The CDR3 region is CATSRWPFVDEQFF. Written as DNA, the CDR3 is TGTGCCACCTCCCGGTGGCCCTTTGTCGATGAGCAGTTCTTC.

Ten or more counts support this clonotype. The chain links TRBV6-2 or TRBV6-3 to TRBJ2-1, with 9 nucleotides matching TRBD2. CDR1 MNHEY and CDR2 SVGEGT come from the germline V gene. With V trimmed by 4 bases and J by 0 bases, 4 bases remained unmatched. This CDR3 is built from 16 residues. CDR3 protein: CASSSFSGSSYNEQFF. The CDR3 DNA reads as TGTGCCAGCAGTTCATTTAGCGGGAGCTCCTACAATGAGCAGTTCTTC.

This clonotype was picked up many times. The genes are TRBV11-2 and TRBJ2-3, with 9 bases lining up with TRBD2. The CDR3 runs to 18 residues. Germline CDR1 is SGHAT and CDR2 is FQNNGV. Losses at the gene ends were 5 bases for V and 0 bases for J; bases not matched to a gene: 12. In DNA, the CDR3 is TGTGCCAGCAGCCCTAGGTTTAGGCTAGCGGGGAGCACAGATACGCAGTATTTT. It translates to CASSPRFRLAGSTDTQYF.

This clonotype occurred a few times. This chain links TRBV12-3 or TRBV12-4 with TRBJ1-3; D gene uncertain. The V end was cut by 2 bases, the J end by 0 bases, with 11 bases between. CDR3 length: 16 amino acids. CDR3 amino acids: CASSLLVPFSGNTIYF. The CDR3, as DNA: TGTGCCAGCAGTTTATTGGTTCCCTTCTCTGGAAACACCATATATTTT.

This clonotype was recorded a few times. V gene TRBV12-3 or TRBV12-4 combines with J gene TRBJ2-1; D might be TRBD2 (6 bases). The germline V and J ends were trimmed by 6 bases and 7 bases, with 16 bases remaining between them. This CDR3 spans 14 amino acids. CDR3 sequence (DNA): TGTGCCAGCAGCAGGAGGGCCGGGGGAAATGAGCAGTTCTTC. It specifies CASSRRAGGNEQFF.

At least ten counts were recorded for this clonotype. The V and J genes are TRBV20-1 and TRBJ2-5, with a weak D call TRBD1 (7 bases). This CDR3 has 17 residues. Trimming shortened V by 4 bases and J by 4 bases, and 25 bases separated the two germline ends. Germline assignment: CDR1 DFQATT and CDR2 SNEGSKA (reference sequence). This CDR3 is CSATKPAGQGGAETQYF. CDR3 nucleotides: TGCAGTGCTACCAAACCGGCGGGGCAGGGGGGCGCAGAGACCCAGTACTTC.

V usage is TRBV4-1 and J usage is TRBJ2-5; 10 bases are shared with TRBD1. V gave up 2 bases and J gave up 4 bases; unmatched junction bases: 7. Germline lookup yields CDR1 MGHRA and CDR2 YSYEKL. This CDR3 region has 16 residues. The CDR3 loop is CASSQKPTGGRETQYF. In DNA, the CDR3 is TGCGCCAGCAGCCAAAAGCCGACAGGGGGCAGAGAGACCCAGTACTTC.